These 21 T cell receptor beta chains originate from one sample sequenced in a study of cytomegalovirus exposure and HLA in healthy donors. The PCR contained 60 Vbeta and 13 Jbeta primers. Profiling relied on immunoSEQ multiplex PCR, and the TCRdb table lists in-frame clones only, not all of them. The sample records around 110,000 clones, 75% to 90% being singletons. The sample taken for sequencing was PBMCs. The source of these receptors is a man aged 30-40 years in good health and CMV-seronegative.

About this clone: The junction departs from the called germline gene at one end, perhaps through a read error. In DNA, the CDR3 is TGTGCCAGCTCACCATCCGGCCGGGACAACGGCCTGACTTTC. Protein product: CASSPSGRDNGLTF. This sequence joins TRBV18 and TRBJ2-6, with a tentative D call TRBD1 (6 bases). Germline V lookup: CDR1 KGHSH, CDR2 LQKENI. The CDR3 runs to 14 residues.

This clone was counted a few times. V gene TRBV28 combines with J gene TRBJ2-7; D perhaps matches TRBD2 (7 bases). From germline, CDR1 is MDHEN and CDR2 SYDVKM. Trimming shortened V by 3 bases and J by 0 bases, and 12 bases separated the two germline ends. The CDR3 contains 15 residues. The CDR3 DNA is TGTGCCAGCAGTTTTATAGGGGGGGACTCCTACGAGCAGTACTTC. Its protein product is CASSFIGGDSYEQYF.

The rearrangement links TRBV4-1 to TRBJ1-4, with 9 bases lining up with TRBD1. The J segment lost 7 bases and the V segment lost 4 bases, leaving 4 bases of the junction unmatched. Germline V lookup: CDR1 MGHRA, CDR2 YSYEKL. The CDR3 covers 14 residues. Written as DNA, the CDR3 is TGCGCCAGCAGCCTACAGGGGGCGCGTGAAAAACTGTTTTTT. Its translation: CASSLQGAREKLFF.

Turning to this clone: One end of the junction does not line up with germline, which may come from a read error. CDR3 loop: CSSSPRPTSGPTYNEQFF. In DNA form, the CDR3 reads TGTTCCAGCAGCCCGAGGCCCACTAGCGGACCGACTTACAATGAGCAGTTCTTC. The rearrangement joins TRBV7-9 to TRBJ2-1, with 8 positions matching TRBD2. The CDR3 contains 18 residues. The V gene's germline CDR1 is SEHNR and CDR2 FQNEAQ (reference sequence).

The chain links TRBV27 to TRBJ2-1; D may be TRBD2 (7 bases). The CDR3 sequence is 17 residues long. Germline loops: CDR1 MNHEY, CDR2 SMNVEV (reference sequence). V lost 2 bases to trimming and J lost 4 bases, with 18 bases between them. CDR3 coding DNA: TGTGCCAGCAGTTTAGAGTTTGGGGGGGCTCCGTACAATGAGCAGTTCTTC. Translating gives CASSLEFGGAPYNEQFF.

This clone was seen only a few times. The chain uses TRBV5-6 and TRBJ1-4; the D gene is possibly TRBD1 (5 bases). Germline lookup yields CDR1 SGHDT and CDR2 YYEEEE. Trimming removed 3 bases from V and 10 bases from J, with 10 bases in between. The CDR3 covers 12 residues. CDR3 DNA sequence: TGTGCCAGCAGCTCGGGGGTTGGAAAACTGTTTTTT. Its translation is CASSSGVGKLFF.

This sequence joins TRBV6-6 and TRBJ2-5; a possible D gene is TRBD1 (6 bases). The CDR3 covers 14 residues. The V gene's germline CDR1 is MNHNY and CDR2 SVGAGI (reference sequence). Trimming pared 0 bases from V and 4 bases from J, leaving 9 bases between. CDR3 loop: CASSYSSGVETQYF. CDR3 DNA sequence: TGTGCCAGCAGTTACTCTTCAGGGGTAGAGACCCAGTACTTC.

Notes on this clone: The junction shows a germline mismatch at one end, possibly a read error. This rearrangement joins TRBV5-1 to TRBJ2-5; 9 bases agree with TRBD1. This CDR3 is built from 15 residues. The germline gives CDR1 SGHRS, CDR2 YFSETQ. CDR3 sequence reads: CANSTRDRVKETQYF. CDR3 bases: TGCGCCAACAGCACGAGGGACAGGGTAAAAGAGACCCAGTACTTC.

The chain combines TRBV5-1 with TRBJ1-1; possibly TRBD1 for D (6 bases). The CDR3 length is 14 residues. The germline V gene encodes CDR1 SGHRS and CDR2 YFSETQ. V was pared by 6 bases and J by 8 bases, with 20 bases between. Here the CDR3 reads CASNDDSTGSEAFF. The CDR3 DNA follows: TGCGCCAGCAATGACGACTCTACAGGGTCCGAAGCTTTCTTT. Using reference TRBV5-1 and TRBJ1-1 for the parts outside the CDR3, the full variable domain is KAGVTQTPRYLIKTRGQQVTLSCSPISGHRSVSWYQQTPGQGLQFLFEYFSETQRNKGNFPGRFSGRQFSNSRSEMNVSTLELGDSALYLCASNDDSTGSEAFFGQGTRLTVV.

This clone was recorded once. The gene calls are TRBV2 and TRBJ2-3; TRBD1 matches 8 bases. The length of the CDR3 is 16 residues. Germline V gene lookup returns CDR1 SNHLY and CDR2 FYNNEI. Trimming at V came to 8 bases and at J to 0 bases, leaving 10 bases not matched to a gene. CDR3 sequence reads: CASPRGQGGSTDTQYF. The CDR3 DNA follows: TGTGCCAGCCCTCGCGGACAGGGCGGGAGCACAGATACGCAGTATTTT.

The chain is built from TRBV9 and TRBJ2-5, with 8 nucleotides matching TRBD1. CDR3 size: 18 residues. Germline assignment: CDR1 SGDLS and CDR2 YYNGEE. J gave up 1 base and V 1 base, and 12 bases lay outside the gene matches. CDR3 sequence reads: CASSVRGTGGGIQETQYF. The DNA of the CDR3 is TGTGCCAGCAGCGTACGAGGGACAGGTGGCGGAATCCAAGAGACCCAGTACTTC.

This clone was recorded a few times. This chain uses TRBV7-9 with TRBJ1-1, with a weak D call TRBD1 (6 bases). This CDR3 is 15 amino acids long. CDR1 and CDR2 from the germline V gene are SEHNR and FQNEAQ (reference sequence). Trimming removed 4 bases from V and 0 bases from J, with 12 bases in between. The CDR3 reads CASSSWPGVNTEAFF. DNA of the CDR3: TGTGCCAGCAGCTCCTGGCCAGGGGTGAACACTGAAGCTTTCTTT.

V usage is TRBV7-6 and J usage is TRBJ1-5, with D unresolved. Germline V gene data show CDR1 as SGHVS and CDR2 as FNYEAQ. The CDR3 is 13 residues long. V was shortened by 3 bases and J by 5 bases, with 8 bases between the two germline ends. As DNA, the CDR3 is TGTGCCAGCAGCTTGGGAGGGTATCAGCCCCAGCATTTT. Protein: CASSLGGYQPQHF.

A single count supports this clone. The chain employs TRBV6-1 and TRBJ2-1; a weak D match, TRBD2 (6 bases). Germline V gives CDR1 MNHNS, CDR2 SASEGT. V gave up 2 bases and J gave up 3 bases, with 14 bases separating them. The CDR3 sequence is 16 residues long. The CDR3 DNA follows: TGTGCCAGCAGTGAACGTAATAGCGGCTACTACAATGAGCAGTTCTTC. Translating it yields CASSERNSGYYNEQFF.

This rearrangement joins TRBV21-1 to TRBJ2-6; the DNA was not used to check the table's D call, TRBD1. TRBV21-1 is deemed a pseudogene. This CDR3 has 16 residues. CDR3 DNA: TGTGCCACCCCCCAAGGACAGTGTTCTGGGGCCAACGTCCTGACTTTC. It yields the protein CATPQGQCSGANVLTF.

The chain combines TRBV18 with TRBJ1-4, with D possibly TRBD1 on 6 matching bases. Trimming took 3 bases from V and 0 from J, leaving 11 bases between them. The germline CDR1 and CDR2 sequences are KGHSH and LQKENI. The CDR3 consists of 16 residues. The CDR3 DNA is TGTGCCAGCTCACCTCAGGGGCCAGCAACTAATGAAAAACTGTTTTTT. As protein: CASSPQGPATNEKLFF.

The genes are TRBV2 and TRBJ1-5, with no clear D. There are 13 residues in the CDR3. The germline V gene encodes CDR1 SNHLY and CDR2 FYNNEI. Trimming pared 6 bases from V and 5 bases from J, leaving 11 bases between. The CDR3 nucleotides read TGTGCCAGCAGACGATGGAGAGATCAGCCCCAGCATTTT. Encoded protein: CASRRWRDQPQHF.

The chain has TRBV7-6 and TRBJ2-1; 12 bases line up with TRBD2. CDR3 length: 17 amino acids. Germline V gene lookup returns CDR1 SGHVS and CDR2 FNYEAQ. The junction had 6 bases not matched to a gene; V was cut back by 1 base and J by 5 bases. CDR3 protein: CASSLVILAGGDNEQFF. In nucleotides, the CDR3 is TGTGCCAGCAGCTTAGTTATCCTAGCGGGGGGGGACAATGAGCAGTTCTTC.

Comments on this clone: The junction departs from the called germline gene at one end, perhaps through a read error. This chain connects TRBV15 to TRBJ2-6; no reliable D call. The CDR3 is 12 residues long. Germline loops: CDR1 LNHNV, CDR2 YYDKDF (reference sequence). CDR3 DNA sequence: TGTGCCACCAGCGCCTGGGCCAACGGCCTGACTTTC. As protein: CATSAWANGLTF.

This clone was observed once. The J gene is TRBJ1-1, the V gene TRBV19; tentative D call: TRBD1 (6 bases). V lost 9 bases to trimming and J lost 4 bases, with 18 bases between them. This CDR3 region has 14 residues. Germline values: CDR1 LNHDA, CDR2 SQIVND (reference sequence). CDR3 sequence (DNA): TGTGCCAGCCTCCACAGGGCGCGCGGCACTGAAGCTTTCTTT. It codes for CASLHRARGTEAFF.

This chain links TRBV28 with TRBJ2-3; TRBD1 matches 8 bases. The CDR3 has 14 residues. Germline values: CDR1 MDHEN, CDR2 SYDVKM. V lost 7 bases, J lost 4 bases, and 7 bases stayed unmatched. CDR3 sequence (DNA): TGTGCCAGCATGTCAGGGGGCCTCGCAGATACGCAGTATTTT. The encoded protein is CASMSGGLADTQYF.